Listed here are 27 T cell receptor beta chains from one sample, sequenced in a study of T cells after yellow fever vaccination. TCRdb independently ran MiXCR on the 5' RACE reads; one entry per CDR3 protein. The table lists a few hundred thousand distinct CDR3 sequences, around 8.6% of them singletons. This specimen was CD4+ T cells sorted from PBMCs, taken 5 days after the yellow fever booster vaccination. These receptors were obtained from a man between 18 and 29 years old who received the YFV17D yellow fever vaccine.

The chain has TRBV4-3 and TRBJ2-7; TRBD1 aligns across 9 bases. CDR3 length: 15 amino acids. The germline CDR1 and CDR2 sequences are LGHNA and YSLEER. The V and J ends lost 5 bases and 5 bases, in that order; junction bases with no gene match: 10. The CDR3 DNA is TGCGCCAGCAGCAACAGAGGGACAGGGTCCGACGAGCAGTACTTC. This translates into CASSNRGTGSDEQYF.

The chain combines TRBV6-2 or TRBV6-3 with TRBJ2-3, with 8 positions matching TRBD2. Germline CDR1 MNHEY, CDR2 SVGEGT. V dropped 2 bases and J dropped 2; count of bases not matched to a gene: 12. There are 18 residues in the CDR3. CDR3 DNA: TGTGCCAGCAGTTACCCTACTTCCGGGACTAGTATCACAGATACGCAGTATTTT. Translating gives CASSYPTSGTSITDTQYF.

This clonotype was counted between two and nine times. This chain joins TRBV13 and TRBJ2-1, with D unclear. The V gene's germline CDR1 is PRHDT and CDR2 FYEKMQ (reference sequence). Trimming pared 3 bases from V and 0 bases from J, leaving 0 bases between. The CDR3 is made up of 12 amino acids. CDR3 in DNA: TGTGCCAGCAGCTTCTCCTACAATGAGCAGTTCTTC. Amino acid sequence: CASSFSYNEQFF.

The chain recombines TRBV12-3 or TRBV12-4 with TRBJ1-2; no definite D call. V lost 2 bases and J 4 bases, leaving 11 bases between the germline ends. The CDR3 sequence is 14 residues long. CDR3 sequence: CASSLISGSYGYTF. Written as DNA, the CDR3 is TGTGCCAGCAGTTTAATCTCGGGAAGCTATGGCTACACCTTC.

A few counts support this clonotype. The chain joins TRBV10-3 to TRBJ2-2; D may match TRBD1 or TRBD2 (5 bases each). This CDR3 has 15 residues. Germline values: CDR1 ENHRY, CDR2 SYGVKD. Trimming shortened V by 3 bases and J by 0 bases, and 8 bases separated the two germline ends. CDR3 sequence reads: CAISEVGPNTGELFF. Here the CDR3 DNA reads TGTGCCATCAGTGAAGTGGGACCGAACACCGGGGAGCTGTTTTTT.

This clonotype was counted only a few times. The CDR3, as DNA: TGCAGTGCTAGAGCCCTGGACCTAAGATCCTACAATGAGCAGTTCTTC. Protein sequence: CSARALDLRSYNEQFF. The V call is TRBV20-1, the J call TRBJ2-1; no clear D gene. The CDR3 contains 16 residues. The germline gives CDR1 DFQATT, CDR2 SNEGSKA (reference sequence). Trimming shortened V by 1 base and J by 1 base, and 14 bases separated the two germline ends.

The chain couples TRBV6-2 or TRBV6-3 to TRBJ1-1; perhaps TRBD1 as D (5 bases). The V end lost 2 bases, the J end lost 7 bases, and 11 bases lay between the germline ends. The CDR3 sequence is 13 residues long. Germline assignment: CDR1 MNHEY and CDR2 SVGEGT. The CDR3 coding sequence is TGTGCCAGCAGTTACAGGGTTGACAGTGAAGCTTTCTTT. This gives the protein CASSYRVDSEAFF.

The chain carries TRBV4-3 and TRBJ2-3; 12 nucleotides align to TRBD2. Per the germline V gene, CDR1 is LGHNA and CDR2 is YSLEER. The CDR3 spans 18 residues. J lost 4 bases, V lost 3 bases, and 11 bases had no gene match. CDR3 residues: CASSHLGLAGGRSDTQYF. The CDR3 bases are TGCGCCAGCAGCCATTTGGGGCTAGCGGGGGGGCGCTCAGATACGCAGTATTTT.

Many counts were recorded for this clonotype. This sequence joins TRBV29-1 and TRBJ1-3; a weak D match, TRBD1 (5 bases). The V gene lost 6 bases and the J gene lost 0 bases, with 12 bases spanning the gap. The CDR3 has 14 amino acids. Germline CDR1 SQVTM, CDR2 ANQGSEA. The CDR3 DNA is TGCAGCGTGCGAACAGGATTCTCTGGAAACACCATATATTTT. This encodes CSVRTGFSGNTIYF. Complete variable domain (other parts from reference TRBV29-1 and TRBJ1-3): SAVISQKPSRDICQRGTSLTIQCQVDSQVTMMFWYRQQPGQSLTLIATANQGSEATYESGFVIDKFPISRPNLTFSTLTVSNMSPEDSSIYLCSVRTGFSGNTIYFGEGSWLTVV.

Only a few counts were recorded for this clonotype. CDR3 sequence reads: CASSWTGPTYEQYF. DNA of the CDR3: TGTGCCAGCAGCTGGACAGGTCCGACCTACGAGCAGTACTTC. J is TRBJ2-7 and V is TRBV7-9; TRBD1 matches 7 bases. The CDR3 loop spans 14 amino acids. The V and J ends lost 4 bases and 2 bases, in that order; junction bases with no gene match: 5. The germline CDR1 and CDR2 sequences are SEHNR and FQNEAQ (reference sequence).

The rearrangement uses TRBV7-9 and TRBJ2-7; TRBD2 matches 8 bases. V lost 3 bases, J lost 2 bases, and 3 bases stayed unmatched. This CDR3 region has 14 residues. Looked up from germline, CDR1 is SEHNR and CDR2 is FQNEAQ (reference sequence). CDR3 in DNA: TGTGCCAGCAGCTTCCGGACTAGCCCCTACGAGCAGTACGTC. Encoded protein: CASSFRTSPYEQYV.

The V call is TRBV5-1, the J call TRBJ2-5; 10 positions agree with TRBD1. This CDR3 contains 15 residues. V lost 1 base to trimming and J lost 3 bases; unmatched junction nucleotides: 3. The germline gives CDR1 SGHRS, CDR2 YFSETQ. CDR3 sequence (DNA): TGCGCCAGCAGCTTGTTGGGGACAGGGGAAGAGACCCAGTACTTC. It is translated as CASSLLGTGEETQYF. Using reference TRBV5-1 and TRBJ2-5 for the parts outside the CDR3, the full variable domain is KAGVTQTPRYLIKTRGQQVTLSCSPISGHRSVSWYQQTPGQGLQFLFEYFSETQRNKGNFPGRFSGRQFSNSRSEMNVSTLELGDSALYLCASSLLGTGEETQYFGPGTRLLVL.

This clonotype was found a few times. This chain joins TRBV10-3 and TRBJ1-6; D might be TRBD1 (6 bases). Germline V gene data show CDR1 as ENHRY and CDR2 as SYGVKD. V lost 6 bases to trimming and J lost 7 bases, with 13 bases between them. This CDR3 has 14 residues. The CDR3, as DNA: TGTGCCATCAGCGGACCTCAGGGGAATTCACCCCTCCACTTT. The encoded protein is CAISGPQGNSPLHF.

A few counts support this clonotype. The chain is built from TRBV6-5 and TRBJ1-1; D gene uncertain. Trimming removed 1 base at V and 5 bases at J, with 14 bases between. This CDR3 region has 15 residues. The germline gives CDR1 MNHEY, CDR2 SVGAGI. The CDR3 is CASSYLAGVRTEAFF. Here the CDR3 DNA reads TGTGCCAGCAGTTACTTAGCCGGGGTACGGACTGAAGCTTTCTTT.

This clonotype occurred many times. J is TRBJ2-7 and V is TRBV6-2 or TRBV6-3, with D maybe TRBD1 (6 bases). The V and J ends lost 7 bases and 0 bases respectively, with 25 bases between them. The CDR3 length is 18 residues. Germline V gene sequence: CDR1 MNHEY, CDR2 SVGEGT. The CDR3 region is CASNQPTKQGTSSYEQYV. In nucleotides, the CDR3 is TGTGCCAGCAACCAACCGACCAAACAGGGCACGAGCTCCTACGAGCAGTACGTC.

The chain is built from TRBV6-2 or TRBV6-3 and TRBJ2-7; D uncertain. V lost 2 bases, J lost 12 bases, and 20 bases lay in between. CDR3 length equals 14 residues. CDR1 and CDR2 (germline): MNHEY, SVGEGT. The CDR3 nucleotides are TGTGCCAGCAGTTACCCCTTCACAGAGGCACGGAGGTACTTC. Protein: CASSYPFTEARRYF.

About this clonotype itself: This could be a read error, since a much larger clone is one nucleotide away. The chain has TRBV12-3 or TRBV12-4 and TRBJ2-1; no reliable D call. The CDR3 covers 13 residues. CDR3 DNA sequence: TGTGCCAGCACCTCCAGCTCCTACACTGAGCAGTTCTTC. Translated: CASTSSSYTEQFF.

CDR3 in amino acids: CSVGGQDTQYF. Written as DNA, the CDR3 is TGCAGCGTCGGGGGTCAAGATACGCAGTATTTT. This chain links TRBV29-1 with TRBJ2-3; a weak D match, TRBD2 (6 bases). The CDR3 extends over 11 amino acids. V was cut by 6 bases and J by 5 bases, with 9 bases left in between. CDR1 and CDR2 (germline): SQVTM, ANQGSEA.

This clonotype was detected once. The chain has TRBV4-2 and TRBJ1-3; possible D gene TRBD1, 6 bases. Germline V gene lookup returns CDR1 LGHNA and CDR2 YNFKEQ. With 0 bases removed from V and 4 bases from J, the gap between germline ends came to 16 bases. CDR3 length equals 17 residues. The CDR3 nucleotides read TGTGCCAGCAGCCAAGAAGGCCACAGGGATTCCGGAAACACCATATATTTT. Translating it yields CASSQEGHRDSGNTIYF.

The chain recombines TRBV21-1 with TRBJ2-7; the table assigns TRBD2, which was not confirmed against the DNA. TRBV21-1 is listed as a pseudogene. The CDR3 is 18 amino acids. The CDR3, as DNA: TGTGCCAGCAGCAAAGGAGGAGCCGGGGAAGATGGGACTTACGAGCAGTACGTC. This codes for CASSKGGAGEDGTYEQYV.

This clonotype was seen a handful of times. V usage is TRBV20-1 and J usage is TRBJ2-7; D is perhaps TRBD1 (5 bases). The germline gives CDR1 DFQATT, CDR2 SNEGSKA (reference sequence). V lost 6 bases and J 1 base, leaving 19 bases between the germline ends. This CDR3 comprises 15 residues. The DNA of the CDR3 is TGCAGTGCCACCCCAGGGCTTCGCTATTCCTACGAGCAGTACTTC. Amino acids: CSATPGLRYSYEQYF.

The CDR3: CSARAPGGPTDTQYF. For the CDR3, the DNA is TGCAGTGCTAGGGCCCCGGGGGGGCCGACAGATACGCAGTATTTT. The chain employs TRBV20-1 and TRBJ2-3, with 8 bases aligning to TRBD2. The CDR3 consists of 15 residues. V lost 3 bases, J lost 3 bases, and 8 bases stayed unmatched. Looked up from germline, CDR1 is DFQATT and CDR2 is SNEGSKA (reference sequence).

This chain joins TRBV24-1 and TRBJ1-1, with TRBD1 matching over 8 bases. The CDR3 is made up of 16 amino acids. With 11 bases clipped from V and 3 bases from J, the junction kept 16 bases outside the gene matches. The germline CDR1 and CDR2 sequences are KGHDR and SFDVKD. The CDR3 DNA sequence: TGTGCCAGGTCCCCAGGGCAGGGGGCATTGGACACTGAAGCTTTCTTT. It specifies CARSPGQGALDTEAFF.

This clonotype was seen many times. The chain couples TRBV12-3 or TRBV12-4 to TRBJ2-5; D not resolved. The germline V and J ends were trimmed by 7 bases and 0 bases, with 9 bases remaining between them. The CDR3 has 13 residues. CDR3 sequence reads: CASTSQYQETQYF. CDR3 in DNA: TGTGCCAGCACCTCACAGTACCAAGAGACCCAGTACTTC.

The V gene is TRBV24-1, the J gene TRBJ2-3; 11 bases are shared with TRBD1. CDR3 length: 15 residues. Germline V CDR1 and CDR2: KGHDR, SFDVKD. V shed 3 bases, J shed 4 bases, and the junction held 2 bases outside the gene matches. Here the CDR3 DNA reads TGTGCCACCAGTGATGGACAGGGGGCCCCAGATACGCAGTATTTT. It is translated as CATSDGQGAPDTQYF.

This clonotype came up many times. The V gene is TRBV5-6, the J gene TRBJ2-5; D not certain. V was pared by 1 base and J by 4 bases, with 8 bases between. The germline gives CDR1 SGHDT, CDR2 YYEEEE. The CDR3 is made up of 13 amino acids. For the CDR3, the DNA is TGTGCCAGCAGCTTGCGATTGGGAGAGACCCAGTACTTC. It specifies CASSLRLGETQYF.

The table lists this clonotype with many counts. The chain has TRBV29-1 and TRBJ1-1, with D tentatively TRBD1 (5 bases). Germline V CDR1 and CDR2: SQVTM, ANQGSEA. The CDR3 has 13 amino acids. The germline V and J ends were trimmed by 7 bases and 0 bases, with 12 bases remaining between them. The CDR3 protein is CSARQILNTEAFF. The CDR3 DNA is TGCAGCGCAAGACAGATACTGAACACTGAAGCTTTCTTT.